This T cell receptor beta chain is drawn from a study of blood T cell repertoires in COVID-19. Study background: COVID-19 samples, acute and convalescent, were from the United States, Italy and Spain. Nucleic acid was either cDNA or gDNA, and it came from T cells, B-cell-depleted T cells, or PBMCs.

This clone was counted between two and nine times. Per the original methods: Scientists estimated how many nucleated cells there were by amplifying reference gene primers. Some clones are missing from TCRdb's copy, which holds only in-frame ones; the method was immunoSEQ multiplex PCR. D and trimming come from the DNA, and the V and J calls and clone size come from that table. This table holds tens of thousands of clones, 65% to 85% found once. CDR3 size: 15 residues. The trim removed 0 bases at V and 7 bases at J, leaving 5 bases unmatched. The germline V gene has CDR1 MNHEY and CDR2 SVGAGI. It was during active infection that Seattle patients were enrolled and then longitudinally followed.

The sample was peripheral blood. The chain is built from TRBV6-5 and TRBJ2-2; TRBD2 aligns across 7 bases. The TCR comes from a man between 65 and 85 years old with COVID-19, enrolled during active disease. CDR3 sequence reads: CASSYSGGDDGELFF. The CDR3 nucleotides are TGTGCCAGCAGTTACTCGGGGGGGGATGACGGGGAGCTGTTTTTT.